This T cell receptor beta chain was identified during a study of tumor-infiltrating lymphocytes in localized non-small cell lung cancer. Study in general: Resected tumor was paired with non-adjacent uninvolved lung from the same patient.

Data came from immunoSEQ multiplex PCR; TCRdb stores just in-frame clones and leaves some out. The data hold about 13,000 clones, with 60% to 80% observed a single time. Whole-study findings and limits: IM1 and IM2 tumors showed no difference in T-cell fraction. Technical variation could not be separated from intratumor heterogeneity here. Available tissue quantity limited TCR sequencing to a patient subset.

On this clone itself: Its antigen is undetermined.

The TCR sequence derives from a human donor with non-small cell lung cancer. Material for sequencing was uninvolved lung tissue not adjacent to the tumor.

For the CDR3, the DNA is TGTGCCAGTAGATCTCGCGGGAACACCGGGGAGCTGTTTTTT. Translating it yields CASRSRGNTGELFF. The V call is TRBV19, the J call TRBJ2-2; no definite D call. The V gene lost 6 bases and the J gene lost 1 base, with 9 bases spanning the gap. The CDR3 extends over 14 amino acids. CDR1 and CDR2 from the germline V gene are LNHDA and SQIVND (reference sequence).